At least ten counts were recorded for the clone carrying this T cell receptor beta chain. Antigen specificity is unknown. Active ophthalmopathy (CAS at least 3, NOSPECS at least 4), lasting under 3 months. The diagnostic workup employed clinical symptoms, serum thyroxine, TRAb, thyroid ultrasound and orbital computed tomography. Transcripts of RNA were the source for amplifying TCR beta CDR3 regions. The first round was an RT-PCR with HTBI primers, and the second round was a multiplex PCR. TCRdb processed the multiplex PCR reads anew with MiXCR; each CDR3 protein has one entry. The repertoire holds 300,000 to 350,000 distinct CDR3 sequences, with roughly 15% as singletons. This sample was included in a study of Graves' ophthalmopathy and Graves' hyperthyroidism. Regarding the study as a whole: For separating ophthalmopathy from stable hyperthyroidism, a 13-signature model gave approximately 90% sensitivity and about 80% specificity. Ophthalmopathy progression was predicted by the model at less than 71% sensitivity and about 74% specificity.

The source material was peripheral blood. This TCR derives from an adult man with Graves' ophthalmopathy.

This chain's CDR3 is CASSLRPTYEQYF. The DNA of the CDR3 is TGCGCCAGCAGCTTGAGGCCAACATACGAGCAGTACTTC. The chain carries TRBV5-1 and TRBJ2-7; D gene unclear. V was shortened by 1 base and J by 4 bases, with 9 bases between the two germline ends. CDR1 SGHRS and CDR2 YFSETQ come from the germline V gene. CDR3 size: 13 residues.